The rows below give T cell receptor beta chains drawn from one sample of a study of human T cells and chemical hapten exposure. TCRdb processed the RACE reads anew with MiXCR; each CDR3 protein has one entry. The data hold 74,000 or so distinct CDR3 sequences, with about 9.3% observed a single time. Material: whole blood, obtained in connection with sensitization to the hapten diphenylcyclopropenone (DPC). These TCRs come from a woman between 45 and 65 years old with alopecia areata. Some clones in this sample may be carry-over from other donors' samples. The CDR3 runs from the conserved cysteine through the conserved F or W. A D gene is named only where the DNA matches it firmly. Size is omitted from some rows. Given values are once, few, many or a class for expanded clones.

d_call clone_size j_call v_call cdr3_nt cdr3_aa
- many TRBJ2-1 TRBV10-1 TGCGCCGGCTGCGGAGGACAGTTAAATGAGCAGTTCTTC CAGCGGQLNEQFF
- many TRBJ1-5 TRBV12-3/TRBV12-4 TGTGCCAGCAGTCCTCCAACGGACAGAAATCAGCCCCAGCATTTT CASSPPTDRNQPQHF
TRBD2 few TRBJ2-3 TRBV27 TGTGCCAGCAGTTTAAGCGGGAGAACAGATACGCAGTATTTT CASSLSGRTDTQYF
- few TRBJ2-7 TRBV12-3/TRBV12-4 TGTGCCAGCAGTTTTCTGGCGGGGATCTCCTACGAGCAGTACTTC CASSFLAGISYEQYF
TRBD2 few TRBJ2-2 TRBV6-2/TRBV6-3 TGTGCCAGCAGGGGGTCCGGGACTAGCAGCGGGGAGCTGTTTTTT CASRGSGTSSGELFF
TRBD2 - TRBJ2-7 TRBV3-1 TGTGCCAGCAGCCCGCCCAGCGGGAGGTTCTCCTACGAGCAGTACTTC CASSPPSGRFSYEQYF
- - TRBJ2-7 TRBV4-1 TGCGCCAGCAGCCGGGGTGGGATCACATACTTC CASSRGGITYF
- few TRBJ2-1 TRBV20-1 TGCAGTGCTCCCCCCTCCAGCGCCGGCGATGAGCAGTTCTTC CSAPPSSAGDEQFF
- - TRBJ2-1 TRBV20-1 TGCAGTGCTAGAAGGGACCCGACGGGAGAGCAGTTCTTC CSARRDPTGEQFF
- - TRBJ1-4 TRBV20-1 TGCAGTGCTAGAGCTCGGGACGGATATGAAAAACTGTTTTTT CSARARDGYEKLFF
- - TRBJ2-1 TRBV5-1 TGCGCCAGCAGCTTGGCTTTGGGGGGGCGAGGCAATGAGCAGTTCTTC CASSLALGGRGNEQFF
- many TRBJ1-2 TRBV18 TGTGCCAGCTCACAGGGGCGCTATGGCTACACCTTC CASSQGRYGYTF
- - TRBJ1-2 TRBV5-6 TGTGCCAGCAGCTTGGTCGGGACACAAAGGGGCTACACCTTC CASSLVGTQRGYTF
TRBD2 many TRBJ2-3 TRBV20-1 TGCAGTGCTAGCTTGGCGGGAGCAGATACGCAGTATTTT CSASLAGADTQYF
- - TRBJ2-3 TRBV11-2 TGTGCCAGCAGCACCCGACAGGTCCCCACAGATACGCAGTATTTT CASSTRQVPTDTQYF
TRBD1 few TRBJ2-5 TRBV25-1 TGTGCCAGCAGTATCGCAGGGGGCGTGGCGACCCAGTACTTC CASSIAGGVATQYF
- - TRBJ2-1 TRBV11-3 TGTGCCAGCACCCAAGGGGCCGGGACCAACAATGAGCAGTTCTTC CASTQGAGTNNEQFF
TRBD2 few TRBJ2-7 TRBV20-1 TGCAGTGCTGGAGCAAAGGGACTAGCGAGGTACGAGCAGTACTTC CSAGAKGLARYEQYF
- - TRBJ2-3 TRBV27 TGTGCCAGAAGAACAGCCAGGGGGGGCCCAGCAGATACGCAGTATTTT CARRTARGGPADTQYF
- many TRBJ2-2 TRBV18 TGTGCCAGCTCACCCCTTCGGGATACCGGGGAGCTGTTTTTT CASSPLRDTGELFF
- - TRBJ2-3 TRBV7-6 TGTGCCAGCAGTCCCTTTGCAGATACGCAGTATTTT CASSPFADTQYF
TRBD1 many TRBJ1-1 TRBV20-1 TGCAGTGCTAGAGAAGGGGGCAGGGGGACTGAAGCTTTCTTT CSAREGGRGTEAFF
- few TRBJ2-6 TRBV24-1 TGTGCCACCAGTGGACATATCTCTGGGGCCAACGTCCTGACTTTC CATSGHISGANVLTF
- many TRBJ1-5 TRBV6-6 TGTGCCAGCAGTTTGGGACCGGGTCTCACCAATCAGCCCCAGCATTTT CASSLGPGLTNQPQHF
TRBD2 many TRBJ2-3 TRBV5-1 TGCGCCAGCAGGACTAGCGGGAGCACAGATACGCAGTATTTT CASRTSGSTDTQYF
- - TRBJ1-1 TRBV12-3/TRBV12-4 TGTGCCAGCAGGCAATCAGGAGGTGGCACTGAAGCTTTCTTT CASRQSGGGTEAFF
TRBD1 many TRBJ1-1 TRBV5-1 TGCGCCAGCAGCTCGACAGGGGCCCACACTGAAGCTTTCTTT CASSSTGAHTEAFF
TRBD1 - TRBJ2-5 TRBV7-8 TGTGCCAGCAGCGGACAGGTGGATTTTGGTCAGACCCAGTACTTC CASSGQVDFGQTQYF
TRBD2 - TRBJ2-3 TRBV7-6 TGTGCCAGCAGCCTAGGACTAGCGGGGTATACGCAGTATTTT CASSLGLAGYTQYF
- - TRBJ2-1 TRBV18 TGTGCCAGCTCACCACCCACGGGGGTCCCCTCCTACAATGAGCAGTTCTTC CASSPPTGVPSYNEQFF
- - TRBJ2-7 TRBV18 TGTGCCAGCTCACCAGACGGCTCCGAGCAGTACTTC CASSPDGSEQYF
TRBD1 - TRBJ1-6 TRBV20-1 TGCAGTGCTAGACAGGGGGCACGAGGTTCACCCCTCCACTTT CSARQGARGSPLHF
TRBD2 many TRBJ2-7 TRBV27 TGTGCCAGCAGCCACGGACTAGCGCAACTCTACGAGCAGTACTTC CASSHGLAQLYEQYF
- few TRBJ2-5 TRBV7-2 TGTGCCAGCAGCTTAGAGGGGTGGTCCCAAGAGACCCAGTACTTC CASSLEGWSQETQYF
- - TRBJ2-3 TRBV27 TGTGCCAGCAGTGTGACAGGCACAGATACGCAGTATTTT CASSVTGTDTQYF
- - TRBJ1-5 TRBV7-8 TGTGCCAGCAGCACAGTCCGAGGTACGGGGGACAATCAGCCCCAGCATTTT CASSTVRGTGDNQPQHF
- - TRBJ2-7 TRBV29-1 TGCAGCGTTGCTCCCCGGCCACCCTACGAGCAGTACTTC CSVAPRPPYEQYF
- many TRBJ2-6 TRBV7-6 TGTGCCAGCAGCTTAGCTTCCACTGGGGCCAACGTCCTGACTTTC CASSLASTGANVLTF
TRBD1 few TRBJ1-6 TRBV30 TGTGCCTGGAGTCCAATGGACAGGGCGATGAGGTCACCCCTCCACTTT CAWSPMDRAMRSPLHF
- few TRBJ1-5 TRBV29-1 TGCAGCGTTGCCCTCTTTGGGAGCAATCAGCCCCAGCATTTT CSVALFGSNQPQHF
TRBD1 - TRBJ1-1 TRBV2 TGTGCCAGCAGAGGGGGCATGAACACTGAAGCTTTCTTT CASRGGMNTEAFF
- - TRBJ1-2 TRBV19 TGTGCCAGTAGCCGGCCCGGCGGCCTTAACTATGGCTACACCTTC CASSRPGGLNYGYTF
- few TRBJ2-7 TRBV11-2 TGTGCCAGCAGCCCTATTAGGGGTATTCGCGAGCAGTACTTC CASSPIRGIREQYF
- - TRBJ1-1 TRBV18 TGTGCCAGCTCACCCTCTGAGGGGTCAGCTTTCTTT CASSPSEGSAFF
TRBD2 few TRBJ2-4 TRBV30 TGTGCCAGCGACGGGAGGGCCAAAAACATTCAGTACTTC CASDGRAKNIQYF
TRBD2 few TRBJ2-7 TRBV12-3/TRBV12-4 TGTGCCAGCAGACCTGGGGCTAGCGGGTTCTCCTACGAGCAGTACTTC CASRPGASGFSYEQYF
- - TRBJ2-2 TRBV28 TGTGCCAGCAGTTTCGGGTCCGGGGAGCTGTTTTTT CASSFGSGELFF
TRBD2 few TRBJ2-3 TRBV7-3 TGTGCCAGCAGCACTATAGCGGGAGGGGACACAGATACGCAGTATTTT CASSTIAGGDTDTQYF
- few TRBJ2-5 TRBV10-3 TGTGCCATCAGTGGGACGGGGAATCAAGAGACCCAGTACTTC CAISGTGNQETQYF
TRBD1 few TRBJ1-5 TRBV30 TGTGCCTGGAGGGACAGGGTAGGTCAGCCCCAGCATTTT CAWRDRVGQPQHF
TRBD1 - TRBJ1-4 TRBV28 TGTGCCAGCAGTTTGACCGGGACAGCCCGGGCGAATGAAAAACTGTTTTTT CASSLTGTARANEKLFF
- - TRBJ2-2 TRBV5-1 TGCGCCAGCGGACACCCGACGCGAGGCAAAAATGGCGGGGAGCTGTTTTTT CASGHPTRGKNGGELFF
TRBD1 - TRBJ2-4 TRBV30 TGTGCCTGGACCCAGGGGGCAGGAAACATTCAGTACTTC CAWTQGAGNIQYF
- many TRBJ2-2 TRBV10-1 TGCGCCAGCAGCCCGGGATTGAACACCGGGGAGCTGTTTTTT CASSPGLNTGELFF
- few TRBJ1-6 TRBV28 TGTGCCAGCACCCCAGGGGTAGGTTCACCCCTCCACTTT CASTPGVGSPLHF
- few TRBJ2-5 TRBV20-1 TGCAGTGCTCCCGACAGGACGTCCATGAAGACCCAGTACTTC CSAPDRTSMKTQYF
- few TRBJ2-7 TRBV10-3 TGTGCCATCAGCAGGGACTACGAGCAGTACTTC CAISRDYEQYF
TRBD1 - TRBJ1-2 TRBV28 TGTGCCAGCAGTTCGGGACAGGTTAATGGCTACACCTTC CASSSGQVNGYTF
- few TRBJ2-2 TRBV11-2 TGTGCCAGCAGCCCCTTCCCGGGACAAGGCGGGGAGCTGTTTTTT CASSPFPGQGGELFF